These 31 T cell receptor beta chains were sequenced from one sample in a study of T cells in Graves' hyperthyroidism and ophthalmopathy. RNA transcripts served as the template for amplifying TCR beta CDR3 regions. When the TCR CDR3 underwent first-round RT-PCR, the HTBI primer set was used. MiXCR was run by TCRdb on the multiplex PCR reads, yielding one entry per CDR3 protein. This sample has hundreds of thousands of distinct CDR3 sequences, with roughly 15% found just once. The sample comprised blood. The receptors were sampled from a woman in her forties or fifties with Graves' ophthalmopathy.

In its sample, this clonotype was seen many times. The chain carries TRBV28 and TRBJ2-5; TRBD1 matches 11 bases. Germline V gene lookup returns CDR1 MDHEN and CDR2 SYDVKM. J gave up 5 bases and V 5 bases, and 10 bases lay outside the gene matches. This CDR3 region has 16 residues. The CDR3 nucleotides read TGTGCCAGCAGTCTCAGGACAGGGGGCTTCTTGGAGACCCAGTACTTC. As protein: CASSLRTGGFLETQYF.

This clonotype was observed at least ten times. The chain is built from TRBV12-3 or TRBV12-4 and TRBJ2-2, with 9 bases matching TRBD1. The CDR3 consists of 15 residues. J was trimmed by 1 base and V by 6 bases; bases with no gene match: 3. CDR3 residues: CASRWDRVNTGELFF. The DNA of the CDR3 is TGTGCCAGCAGGTGGGACAGGGTGAACACCGGGGAGCTGTTTTTT.

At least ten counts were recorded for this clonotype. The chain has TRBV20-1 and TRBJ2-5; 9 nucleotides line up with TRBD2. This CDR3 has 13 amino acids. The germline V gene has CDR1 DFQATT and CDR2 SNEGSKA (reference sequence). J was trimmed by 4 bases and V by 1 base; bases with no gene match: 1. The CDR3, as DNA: TGCAGTGCTAGAGGTAGCGGGGGAGAGACCCAGTACTTC. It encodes CSARGSGGETQYF.

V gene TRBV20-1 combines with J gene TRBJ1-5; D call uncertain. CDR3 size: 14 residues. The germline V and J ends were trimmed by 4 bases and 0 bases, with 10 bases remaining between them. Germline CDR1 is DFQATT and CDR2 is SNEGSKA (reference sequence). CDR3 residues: CSAKGENSNQPQHF. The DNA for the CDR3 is TGCAGTGCTAAGGGAGAAAATAGCAATCAGCCCCAGCATTTT.

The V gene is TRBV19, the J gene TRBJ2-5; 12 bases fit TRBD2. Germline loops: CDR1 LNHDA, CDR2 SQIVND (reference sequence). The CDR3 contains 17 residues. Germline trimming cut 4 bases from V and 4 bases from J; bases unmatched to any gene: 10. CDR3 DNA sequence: TGTGCCAGTAGTACGAGGACTAGCGGGACCAGAGCAGAGACCCAGTACTTC. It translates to CASSTRTSGTRAETQYF.

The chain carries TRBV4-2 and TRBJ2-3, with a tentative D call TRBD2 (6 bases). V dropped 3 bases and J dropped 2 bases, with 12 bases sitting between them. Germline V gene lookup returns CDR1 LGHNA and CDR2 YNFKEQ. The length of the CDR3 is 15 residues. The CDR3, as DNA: TGTGCCAGCAGCCATGATCCTAGCGTCACAGATACGCAGTATTTT. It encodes CASSHDPSVTDTQYF.

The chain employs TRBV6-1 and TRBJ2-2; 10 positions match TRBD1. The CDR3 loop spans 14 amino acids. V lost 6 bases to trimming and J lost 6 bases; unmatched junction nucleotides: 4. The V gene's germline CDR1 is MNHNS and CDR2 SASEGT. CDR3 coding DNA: TGTGCCAGCAGCCAGGGACAGGGGCCCGGGGAGCTGTTTTTT. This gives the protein CASSQGQGPGELFF.

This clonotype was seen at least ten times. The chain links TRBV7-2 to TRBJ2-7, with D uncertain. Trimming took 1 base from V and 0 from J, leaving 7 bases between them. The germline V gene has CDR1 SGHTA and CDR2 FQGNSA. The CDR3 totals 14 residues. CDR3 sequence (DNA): TGTGCCAGCAGCTTAGATTCGCCCTCCTACGAGCAGTACTTC. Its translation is CASSLDSPSYEQYF.

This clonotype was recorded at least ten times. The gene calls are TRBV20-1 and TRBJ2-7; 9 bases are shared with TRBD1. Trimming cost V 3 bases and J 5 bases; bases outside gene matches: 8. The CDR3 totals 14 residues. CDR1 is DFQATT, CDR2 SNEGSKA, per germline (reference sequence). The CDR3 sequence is CSASGQGNAHEQYF. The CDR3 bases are TGCAGTGCTAGCGGACAGGGGAATGCCCACGAGCAGTACTTC.

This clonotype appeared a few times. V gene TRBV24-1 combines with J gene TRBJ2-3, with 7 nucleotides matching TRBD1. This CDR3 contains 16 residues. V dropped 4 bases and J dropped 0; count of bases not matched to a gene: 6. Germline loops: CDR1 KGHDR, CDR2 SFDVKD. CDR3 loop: CATSDPGQASTDTQYF. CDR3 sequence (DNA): TGTGCCACCAGTGACCCTGGACAGGCTAGCACAGATACGCAGTATTTT.

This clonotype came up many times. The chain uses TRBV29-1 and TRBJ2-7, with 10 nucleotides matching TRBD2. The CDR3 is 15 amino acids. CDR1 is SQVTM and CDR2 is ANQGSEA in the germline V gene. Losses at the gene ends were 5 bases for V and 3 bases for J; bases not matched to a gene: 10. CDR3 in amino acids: CSVWFLAGVNYEQYF. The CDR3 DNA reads TGCAGCGTTTGGTTCCTAGCGGGAGTCAACTACGAGCAGTACTTC.

CDR3 bases: TGTGCCATCAGTATACCGGGACAGCCTAACTATGGCTACACCTTC. The encoded protein is CAISIPGQPNYGYTF. The J gene is TRBJ1-2, the V gene TRBV10-3, with 7 bases identical to TRBD1. CDR1 is ENHRY and CDR2 is SYGVKD in the germline V gene. CDR3 length: 15 amino acids. V lost 5 bases and J lost 0; bases outside the gene matches: 6.

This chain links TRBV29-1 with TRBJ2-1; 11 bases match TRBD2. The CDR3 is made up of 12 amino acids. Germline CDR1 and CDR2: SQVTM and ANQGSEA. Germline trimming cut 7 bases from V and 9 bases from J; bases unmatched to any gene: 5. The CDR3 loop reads CSGLGTSGEQFF. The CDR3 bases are TGCAGCGGCCTGGGGACTAGCGGTGAGCAGTTCTTC.

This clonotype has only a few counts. CDR3 sequence (DNA): TGCGCCAGCAGCCCTCGGACAGGGATCTCCGGGGAGCTGTTTTTT. This codes for CASSPRTGISGELFF. The chain is built from TRBV5-1 and TRBJ2-2, with TRBD1 matching over 8 bases. V lost 4 bases to trimming and J lost 6 bases; unmatched junction nucleotides: 8. There are 15 residues in the CDR3. Germline CDR1 SGHRS, CDR2 YFSETQ.

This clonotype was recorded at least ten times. The chain's CDR3 is CASSLISDPSYEQYF. Here the CDR3 DNA reads TGCGCCAGCAGCTTGATAAGTGACCCATCTTACGAGCAGTACTTC. The V and J genes are TRBV5-1 and TRBJ2-7; the D is unclear. Trimming shortened V by 1 base and J by 4 bases, and 15 bases separated the two germline ends. The CDR3 extends over 15 amino acids. CDR1 and CDR2 from the germline V gene are SGHRS and YFSETQ.

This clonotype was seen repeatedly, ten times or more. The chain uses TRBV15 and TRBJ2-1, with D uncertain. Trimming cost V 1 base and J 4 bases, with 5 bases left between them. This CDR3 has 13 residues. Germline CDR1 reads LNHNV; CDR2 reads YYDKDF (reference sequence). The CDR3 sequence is CATSRVGYNEQFF. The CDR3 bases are TGTGCCACCAGCAGAGTAGGATACAATGAGCAGTTCTTC.

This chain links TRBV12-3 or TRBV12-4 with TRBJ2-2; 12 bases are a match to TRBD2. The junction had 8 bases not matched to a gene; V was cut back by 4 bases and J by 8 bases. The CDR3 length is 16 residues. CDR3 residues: CASSSSSGRAWGELFF. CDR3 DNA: TGTGCCAGCAGTTCCTCTAGCGGGAGGGCCTGGGGGGAGCTGTTTTTT.

The CDR3 DNA reads TGTGCCATCAGTGGGCACAGGGACGGCGCGGACGAGCAGTACTTC. Translating gives CAISGHRDGADEQYF. The rearrangement links TRBV11-2 to TRBJ2-7; tentatively, D is TRBD1 (6 bases). This CDR3 spans 15 amino acids. V lost 10 bases, J lost 5 bases, and 24 bases lay in between. CDR1 is SGHAT, CDR2 FQNNGV, per germline.

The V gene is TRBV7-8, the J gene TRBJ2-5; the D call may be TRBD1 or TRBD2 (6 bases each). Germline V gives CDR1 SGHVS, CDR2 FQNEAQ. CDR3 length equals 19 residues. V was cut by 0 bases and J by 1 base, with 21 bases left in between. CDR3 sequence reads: CASSLARGVAQLSQETQYF. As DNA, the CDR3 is TGTGCCAGCAGCTTAGCGAGGGGGGTAGCGCAGCTAAGCCAAGAGACCCAGTACTTC.

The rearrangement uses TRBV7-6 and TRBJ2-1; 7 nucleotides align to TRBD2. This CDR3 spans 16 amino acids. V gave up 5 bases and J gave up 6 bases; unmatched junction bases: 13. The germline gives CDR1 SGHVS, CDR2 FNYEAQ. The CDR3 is CASSKGGGSVSNEQFF. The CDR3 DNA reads TGTGCCAGCAGCAAGGGTGGCGGGAGCGTATCCAATGAGCAGTTCTTC. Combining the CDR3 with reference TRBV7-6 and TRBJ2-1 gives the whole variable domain GAGVSQSPRYKVTKRGQDVALRCDPISGHVSLYWYRQALGQGPEFLTYFNYEAQQDKSGLPNDRFSAERPEGSISTLTIQRTEQRDSAMYRCASSKGGGSVSNEQFFGPGTRLTVL.

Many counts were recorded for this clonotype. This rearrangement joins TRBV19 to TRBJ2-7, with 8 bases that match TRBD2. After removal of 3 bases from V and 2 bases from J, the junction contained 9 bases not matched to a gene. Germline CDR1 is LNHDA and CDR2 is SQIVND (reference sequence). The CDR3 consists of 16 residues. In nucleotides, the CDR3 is TGTGCCAGTAGTATCACCGCCGGACTAGCCACCTACGAGCAGTACTTC. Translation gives CASSITAGLATYEQYF.

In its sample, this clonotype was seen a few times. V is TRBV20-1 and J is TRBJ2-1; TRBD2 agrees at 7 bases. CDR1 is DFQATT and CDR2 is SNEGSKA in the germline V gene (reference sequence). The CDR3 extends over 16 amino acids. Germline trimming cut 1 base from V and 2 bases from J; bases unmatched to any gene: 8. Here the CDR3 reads CSARGLGGSAYNEQFF. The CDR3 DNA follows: TGCAGTGCTAGAGGCCTGGGCGGGAGCGCCTACAATGAGCAGTTCTTC.

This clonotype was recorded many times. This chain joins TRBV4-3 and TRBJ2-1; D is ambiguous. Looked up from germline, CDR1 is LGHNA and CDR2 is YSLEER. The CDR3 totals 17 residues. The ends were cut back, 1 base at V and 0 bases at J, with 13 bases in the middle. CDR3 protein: CASSQGAAPSSYNEQFF. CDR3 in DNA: TGCGCCAGCAGCCAAGGGGCGGCACCGAGCTCCTACAATGAGCAGTTCTTC.

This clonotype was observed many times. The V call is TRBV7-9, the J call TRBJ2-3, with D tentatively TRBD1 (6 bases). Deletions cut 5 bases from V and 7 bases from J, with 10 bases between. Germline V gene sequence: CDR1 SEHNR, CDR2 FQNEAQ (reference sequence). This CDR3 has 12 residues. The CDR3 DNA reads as TGTGCCAGCAGCCCACAGGGCTATACGCAGTATTTT. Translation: CASSPQGYTQYF.

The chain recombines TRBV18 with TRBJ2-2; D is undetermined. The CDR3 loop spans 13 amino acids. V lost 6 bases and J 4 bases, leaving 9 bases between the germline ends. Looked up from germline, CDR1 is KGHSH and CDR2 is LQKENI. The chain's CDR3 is CASSIPGTGELFF. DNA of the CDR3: TGTGCCAGCTCGATACCGGGCACCGGGGAGCTGTTTTTT.

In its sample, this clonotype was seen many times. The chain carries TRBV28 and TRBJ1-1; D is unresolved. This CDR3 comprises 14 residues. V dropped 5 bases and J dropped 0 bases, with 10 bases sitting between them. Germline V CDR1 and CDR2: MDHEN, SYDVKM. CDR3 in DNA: TGTGCCAGCAGTGGGCTGACGGTGAACACTGAAGCTTTCTTT. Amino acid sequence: CASSGLTVNTEAFF.

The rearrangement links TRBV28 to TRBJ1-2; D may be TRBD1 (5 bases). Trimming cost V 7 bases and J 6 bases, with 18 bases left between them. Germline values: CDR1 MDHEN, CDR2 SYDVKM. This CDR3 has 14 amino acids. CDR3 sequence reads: CASTRGELLNGYTF. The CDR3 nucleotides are TGTGCCAGCACCCGAGGGGAACTTCTTAATGGCTACACCTTC.

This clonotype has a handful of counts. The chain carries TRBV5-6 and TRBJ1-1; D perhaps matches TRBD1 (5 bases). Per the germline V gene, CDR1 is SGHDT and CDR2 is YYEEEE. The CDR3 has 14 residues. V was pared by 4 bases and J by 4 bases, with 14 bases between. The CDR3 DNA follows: TGTGCCAGCAGCCTGAGGGGTGCCTCCACTGAAGCTTTCTTT. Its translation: CASSLRGASTEAFF.

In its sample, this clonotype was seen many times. DNA for the CDR3: TGTGCCAGCAAAACGGACAGCCTTGGGGATCAGCCCCAGCATTTT. Protein: CASKTDSLGDQPQHF. V usage is TRBV27 and J usage is TRBJ1-5, with D tentatively TRBD1 (6 bases). The CDR3 runs to 15 residues. Germline CDR1 is MNHEY and CDR2 is SMNVEV (reference sequence). V was trimmed by 7 bases and J by 5 bases, leaving 18 bases between them.

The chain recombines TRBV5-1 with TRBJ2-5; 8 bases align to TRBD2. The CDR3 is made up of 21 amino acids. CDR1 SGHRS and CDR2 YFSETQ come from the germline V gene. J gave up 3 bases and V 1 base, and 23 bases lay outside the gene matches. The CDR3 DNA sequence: TGCGCCAGCAGCTTGCTCCGGGGGGGGGGCGGCGGACCCCGGTCGAAAGAGACCCAGTACTTC. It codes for CASSLLRGGGGGPRSKETQYF. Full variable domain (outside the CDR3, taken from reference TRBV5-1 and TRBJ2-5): KAGVTQTPRYLIKTRGQQVTLSCSPISGHRSVSWYQQTPGQGLQFLFEYFSETQRNKGNFPGRFSGRQFSNSRSEMNVSTLELGDSALYLCASSLLRGGGGGPRSKETQYFGPGTRLLVL.

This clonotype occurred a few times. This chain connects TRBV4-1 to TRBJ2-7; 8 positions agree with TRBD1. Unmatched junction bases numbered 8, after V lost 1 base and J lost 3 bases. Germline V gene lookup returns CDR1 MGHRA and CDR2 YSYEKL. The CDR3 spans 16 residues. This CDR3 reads CASSQVVGQGNYEQYF. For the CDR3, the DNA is TGCGCCAGCAGCCAAGTGGTCGGACAGGGTAACTACGAGCAGTACTTC.